Presented here are 27 T cell receptor beta chains from one specimen sequenced in a study of long-term antiretroviral therapy in people with HIV. Version v3.0 of the immunoSEQ assay was performed at survey level. The protocol was immunoSEQ multiplex PCR, while the TCRdb copy is restricted to in-frame clones and leaves out a portion. Seen here are 20,000 to 25,000 clones, roughly 80% observed once, and the top ten hold more than 9%. Sequenced here: unsorted PBMCs, sampled 1.6 years after starting antiretroviral therapy. These receptors all stem from a man between 40 and 49 years old with HIV.

The CDR3 here is CASSPRGGGAYNEQFF. The CDR3 nucleotides read TGTGCCAGTAGCCCGAGGGGGGGAGGGGCCTACAATGAGCAGTTCTTC. The chain couples TRBV19 to TRBJ2-1; tentative D call: TRBD2 (7 bases). This CDR3 is 16 amino acids long. The V gene's germline CDR1 is LNHDA and CDR2 SQIVND (reference sequence). The ends were cut back, 6 bases at V and 2 bases at J, with 17 bases in the middle.

This clone was detected a few times. The rearrangement joins TRBV19 to TRBJ1-1; D is possibly TRBD1 (5 bases). The CDR3 is 14 residues long. With 6 bases removed from V and 0 bases from J, the gap between germline ends came to 11 bases. Per the germline V gene, CDR1 is LNHDA and CDR2 is SQIVND (reference sequence). CDR3 sequence reads: CASSPGQMNTEAFF. The CDR3 DNA reads as TGTGCCAGTAGCCCCGGACAAATGAACACTGAAGCTTTCTTT.

The V call is TRBV19, the J call TRBJ1-1; D gene ambiguous. The CDR3 contains 14 residues. Germline values: CDR1 LNHDA, CDR2 SQIVND (reference sequence). V lost 5 bases and J 1 base, leaving 11 bases between the germline ends. The CDR3 loop is CASSADSGNTEAFF. The CDR3, as DNA: TGTGCCAGTAGTGCTGACTCGGGGAACACTGAAGCTTTCTTT.

This chain links TRBV7-8 with TRBJ1-1; a possible D gene is TRBD1 (5 bases). Germline V gene lookup returns CDR1 SGHVS and CDR2 FQNEAQ. V was clipped by 4 bases and J by 1 base, with 7 bases between them. The CDR3 contains 13 residues. The CDR3 coding sequence is TGTGCCAGCAGCTCAGGACAGAACACTGAAGCTTTCTTT. Translating it yields CASSSGQNTEAFF.

The J gene is TRBJ2-3, the V gene TRBV5-1; 13 nucleotides line up with TRBD2. CDR3 size: 15 residues. Unmatched junction bases numbered 5, after V lost 4 bases and J lost 6 bases. The V gene's germline CDR1 is SGHRS and CDR2 YFSETQ. The CDR3 region is CASSALAGGPDTQYF. For the CDR3, the DNA is TGCGCCAGCAGCGCACTAGCGGGGGGGCCTGATACGCAGTATTTT.

The V and J genes are TRBV13 and TRBJ1-2, with 12 positions matching TRBD1. There are 16 residues in the CDR3. J gave up 4 bases and V 0 bases, and 3 bases lay outside the gene matches. Germline CDR1 is PRHDT and CDR2 is FYEKMQ (reference sequence). CDR3 residues: CASSLGGQGAIYGYTF. In DNA, the CDR3 is TGTGCCAGCAGCTTAGGGGGACAGGGGGCGATCTATGGCTACACCTTC.

This clone was counted only a few times. The rearrangement uses TRBV11-2 and TRBJ2-4; D may match TRBD1 or TRBD2 (5 bases each). V dropped 5 bases and J dropped 8 bases, with 13 bases sitting between them. In germline, CDR1 is SGHAT, CDR2 FQNNGV. The CDR3 sequence is 13 residues long. CDR3 sequence (DNA): TGTGCCAGCAGCCGCCCACGAGGGGACATTCAGTACTTC. This codes for CASSRPRGDIQYF.

The chain is built from TRBV11-3 and TRBJ2-2; 14 positions agree with TRBD2. Trimming at V came to 5 bases and at J to 1 base, leaving 6 bases not matched to a gene. Germline assignment: CDR1 SGHNT and CDR2 YENEEA. The CDR3 is made up of 18 amino acids. The CDR3 loop reads CASSTTGLAGVNTGELFF. The CDR3 coding sequence is TGTGCCAGCAGCACAACGGGACTAGCGGGAGTGAACACCGGGGAGCTGTTTTTT.

V and J are TRBV11-3 and TRBJ2-2; possible D gene TRBD1, 6 bases. This CDR3 is built from 15 residues. V shed 4 bases and J shed 0 bases, with 9 bases lying between them. Germline CDR1 is SGHNT and CDR2 is YENEEA. The CDR3: CASSSDRTNTGELFF. CDR3 nucleotide sequence: TGTGCCAGCAGCTCGGACAGAACGAACACCGGGGAGCTGTTTTTT.

The chain is built from TRBV5-5 and TRBJ1-2, with unresolved D. Germline CDR1 reads SGHKS; CDR2 reads YYEKEE (reference sequence). This CDR3 has 13 amino acids. Trimming cost V 1 base and J 4 bases, with 8 bases left between them. CDR3 amino acids: CASSLIVSYGYTF. The CDR3 nucleotides are TGTGCCAGCAGCTTGATTGTCAGCTATGGCTACACCTTC.

This rearrangement joins TRBV2 to TRBJ1-2; 7 bases agree with TRBD1. V gave up 6 bases and J gave up 4 bases; unmatched junction bases: 11. This CDR3 has 15 residues. Germline CDR1 SNHLY, CDR2 FYNNEI. CDR3 bases: TGTGCCAGCAGCGCCATGGGGACAGTTTTCTATGGCTACACCTTC. It yields the protein CASSAMGTVFYGYTF.

A few counts support this clone. This chain uses TRBV10-3 with TRBJ2-1; a weak D match, TRBD2 (7 bases). This CDR3 contains 13 residues. V was trimmed by 7 bases and J by 10 bases, leaving 17 bases between them. CDR1 ENHRY and CDR2 SYGVKD come from the germline V gene. CDR3 in amino acids: CAITRGGAGEQFF. Here the CDR3 DNA reads TGTGCCATCACCAGAGGGGGGGCTGGGGAGCAGTTCTTC.

This chain uses TRBV14 with TRBJ2-2; 14 bases match TRBD2. Germline trimming cut 5 bases from V and 6 bases from J; bases unmatched to any gene: 11. Germline lookup yields CDR1 SGHDN and CDR2 FVKESK. The CDR3 extends over 18 amino acids. For the CDR3, the DNA is TGTGCCAGCAGCGAAGGCCCCAGGGGACTAGCGGGGGCCGGGGAGCTGTTTTTT. Encoded protein: CASSEGPRGLAGAGELFF.

The chain recombines TRBV7-2 with TRBJ2-4; TRBD2 might be the D (7 bases). The germline gives CDR1 SGHTA, CDR2 FQGNSA. The CDR3 extends over 18 amino acids. Deletions cut 1 base from V and 0 bases from J, with 16 bases between. CDR3 residues: CASSLEGGGALAKNIQYF. CDR3 nucleotides: TGTGCCAGCAGCTTAGAAGGTGGGGGGGCGCTAGCCAAAAACATTCAGTACTTC. Supplemented by reference TRBV7-2 and TRBJ2-4, the full variable domain reads GAGVSQSPSNKVTEKGKDVELRCDPISGHTALYWYRQSLGQGLEFLIYFQGNSAPDKSGLPSDRFSAERTGGSVSTLTIQRTQQEDSAVYLCASSLEGGGALAKNIQYFGAGTRLSVL.

The chain is built from TRBV9 and TRBJ2-1, with a possible D match to TRBD1 (6 bases). Per germline, CDR1 SGDLS and CDR2 YYNGEE. Trimming took 0 bases from V and 8 from J, leaving 15 bases between them. This CDR3 spans 15 amino acids. Written as DNA, the CDR3 is TGTGCCAGCAGCGTAGAGAATAGCAGGGGCGATGAGCAGTTCTTC. Amino acid sequence: CASSVENSRGDEQFF.

The rearrangement links TRBV5-8 to TRBJ1-1, with 9 nucleotides matching TRBD1. The CDR3 loop spans 13 amino acids. In germline, CDR1 is SGHTS, CDR2 YDEGEE. The V gene end was trimmed by 1 base and the J gene end by 12 bases; junction bases not matched to a gene: 7. The CDR3 bases are TGTGCCAGCAGCTTGATGGGACAGGGATTTTCTTTCTTT. Its translation: CASSLMGQGFSFF.

The chain links TRBV29-1 to TRBJ2-3, with no clear D. Germline values: CDR1 SQVTM, CDR2 ANQGSEA. The CDR3 has 10 amino acids. The germline V and J ends were trimmed by 1 base and 4 bases, with 0 bases remaining between them. CDR3 in DNA: TGCAGCGTTGAAGCAGATACGCAGTATTTT. As protein: CSVEADTQYF.

The chain is built from TRBV4-2 and TRBJ1-2, with 8 positions matching TRBD1. The V gene's germline CDR1 is LGHNA and CDR2 YNFKEQ. The ends lost 1 base at V and 4 bases at J; junction bases unmatched: 5. The CDR3 consists of 15 residues. CDR3 protein: CASSQGDRTRYGYTF. The CDR3 region has the DNA TGTGCCAGCAGCCAAGGGGACAGGACTCGCTATGGCTACACCTTC.

This clone was recorded only once. Other DNA sequences from this sample encode an identical CDR3 as well. The CDR3 is CASSQGTDYEQYF. The CDR3 nucleotides read TGCGCCAGCAGCCAAGGGACAGACTACGAGCAGTACTTC. The chain couples TRBV4-1 to TRBJ2-7, with D possibly TRBD1 on 6 matching bases. The CDR3 is 13 residues long. Germline V CDR1 and CDR2: MGHRA, YSYEKL. V was clipped by 1 base and J by 3 bases, with 7 bases between them.

The J gene is TRBJ2-5, the V gene TRBV27; 8 bases are a match to TRBD1. This CDR3 has 14 amino acids. The V segment lost 4 bases and the J segment 7 bases; nucleotides outside the gene matches: 8. Germline V gene data show CDR1 as MNHEY and CDR2 as SMNVEV (reference sequence). As DNA, the CDR3 is TGTGCCAGCAGTTCCCAACAGGGGGGCGGGACCCAGTACTTC. Protein product: CASSSQQGGGTQYF.

The J gene is TRBJ2-2, the V gene TRBV9, with D maybe TRBD2 (5 bases). The germline V and J ends were trimmed by 2 bases and 4 bases, with 9 bases remaining between them. The CDR3 extends over 14 amino acids. CDR1 SGDLS and CDR2 YYNGEE come from the germline V gene. CDR3 amino acids: CASSVEGLTGELFF. CDR3 nucleotide sequence: TGTGCCAGCAGCGTTGAGGGTCTCACCGGGGAGCTGTTTTTT. The complete variable domain, with remaining parts taken from reference TRBV9 and TRBJ2-2, reads DSGVTQTPKHLITATGQRVTLRCSPRSGDLSVYWYQQSLDQGLQFLIQYYNGEERAKGNILERFSAQQFPDLHSELNLSSLELGDSALYFCASSVEGLTGELFFGEGSRLTVL.

This clone was detected a few times. The chain carries TRBV6-5 and TRBJ1-2, with D perhaps TRBD1 (6 bases). CDR1 MNHEY and CDR2 SVGAGI come from the germline V gene. Trimming cost V 6 bases and J 2 bases, with 13 bases left between them. The CDR3 consists of 14 residues. Here the CDR3 DNA reads TGTGCCAGCAGCAGTCAGCAGGGGAACTATGGCTACACCTTC. This translates into CASSSQQGNYGYTF.

The chain employs TRBV10-2 and TRBJ1-2; no definite D call. Germline V CDR1 and CDR2: WSHSY, SAAADI. Trimming cost V 2 bases and J 5 bases, with 6 bases left between them. The CDR3 length is 12 residues. CDR3 sequence (DNA): TGCGCCAGCAGTGAGGTTGGGTATGGCTACACCTTC. This sequence encodes CASSEVGYGYTF.

The chain links TRBV5-1 to TRBJ1-3; 8 nucleotides match TRBD1. The V segment lost 4 bases and the J segment 0 bases; nucleotides outside the gene matches: 6. This CDR3 comprises 16 residues. Looked up from germline, CDR1 is SGHRS and CDR2 is YFSETQ. The CDR3 DNA reads TGCGCCAGCAGCCCAGATACAGGGGGCTCTGGAAACACCATATATTTT. Amino acid sequence: CASSPDTGGSGNTIYF.

The rearrangement joins TRBV6-5 to TRBJ1-1; D remains ambiguous. V lost 8 bases, J lost 5 bases, and 21 bases lay in between. The CDR3 is made up of 15 amino acids. Germline V gives CDR1 MNHEY, CDR2 SVGAGI. In DNA form, the CDR3 reads TGTGCCAGCTCCCCCTCCGTTTTGGGGAGGACTGAAGCTTTCTTT. It codes for CASSPSVLGRTEAFF.

The gene calls are TRBV5-4 and TRBJ2-3, with a tentative D call TRBD1 (6 bases). V was trimmed by 0 bases and J by 6 bases, leaving 8 bases between them. The CDR3 loop spans 13 amino acids. Germline V gene lookup returns CDR1 SGHNT and CDR2 YYREEE (reference sequence). The CDR3 spells CASSLERGDTQYF. The DNA of the CDR3 is TGTGCCAGCAGCTTGGAAAGGGGGGATACGCAGTATTTT.

This sequence joins TRBV6-6 and TRBJ1-5; tentatively, D is TRBD1 (5 bases). The V gene's germline CDR1 is MNHNY and CDR2 SVGAGI (reference sequence). With 5 bases removed from V and 3 bases from J, the gap between germline ends came to 14 bases. The CDR3 is 15 amino acids. CDR3 in amino acids: CASSGTDFYNQPQHF. The DNA of the CDR3 is TGTGCCAGCAGTGGGACTGACTTCTACAATCAGCCCCAGCATTTT.